The 15 T cell receptor beta chains presented below share a single source sample, sequenced in a study of blood T cell repertoires in COVID-19. Measured with immunoSEQ multiplex PCR; TCRdb has only the in-frame clones, and not every one. The sample carries 80,000 to 100,000 clones, 90% recorded once. The sequencing input was peripheral blood. These receptors were obtained from a human donor with active COVID-19. The donor label of this sample is uncertain.

The J gene is TRBJ1-1, the V gene TRBV5-1, with D possibly matching TRBD1 (6 bases). V was clipped by 7 bases and J by 6 bases, with 22 bases between them. The CDR3 consists of 15 residues. Looked up from germline, CDR1 is SGHRS and CDR2 is YFSETQ. The CDR3 region has the DNA TGCGCCAGCGGTCCGATGGGGGCGGCCGCCGCTGAAGCTTTCTTT. It translates to CASGPMGAAAAEAFF. The complete variable domain, with remaining parts taken from reference TRBV5-1 and TRBJ1-1, reads KAGVTQTPRYLIKTRGQQVTLSCSPISGHRSVSWYQQTPGQGLQFLFEYFSETQRNKGNFPGRFSGRQFSNSRSEMNVSTLELGDSALYLCASGPMGAAAAEAFFGQGTRLTVV.

V and J are TRBV6-2 or TRBV6-3 and TRBJ1-2, with 10 bases identical to TRBD1. Losses at the gene ends were 5 bases for V and 6 bases for J; bases not matched to a gene: 9. The CDR3 extends over 15 amino acids. The germline gives CDR1 MNHEY, CDR2 SVGEGT. The CDR3 sequence: CASSHRQGAVDGYTF. The CDR3 bases are TGTGCCAGCAGTCATCGACAGGGGGCGGTGGATGGCTACACCTTC.

The chain joins TRBV5-1 to TRBJ2-2; 11 nucleotides agree with TRBD2. This CDR3 region has 15 residues. V gave up 3 bases and J gave up 5 bases; unmatched junction bases: 3. Germline V gene lookup returns CDR1 SGHRS and CDR2 YFSETQ. This CDR3 reads CASSYGTSGTGELFF. The DNA for the CDR3 is TGCGCCAGCAGCTACGGGACTAGCGGTACCGGGGAGCTGTTTTTT.

The genes are TRBV14 and TRBJ2-5; perhaps TRBD2 as D (5 bases). The germline gives CDR1 SGHDN, CDR2 FVKESK. Trimming took 4 bases from V and 3 from J, leaving 15 bases between them. CDR3 size: 15 residues. CDR3 sequence reads: CASSPTSGVEETQYF. CDR3 coding DNA: TGTGCCAGCAGCCCAACATCCGGGGTGGAAGAGACCCAGTACTTC.

V gene TRBV16 combines with J gene TRBJ1-6, with 9 bases that match TRBD1. The J segment lost 10 bases and the V segment lost 0 bases, leaving 10 bases of the junction unmatched. The length of the CDR3 is 17 residues. From germline, CDR1 is KGHSY and CDR2 FQNENV. CDR3: CASSQSIGGQGGSPLHF. The CDR3 region has the DNA TGTGCCAGCAGCCAATCGATAGGGGGACAGGGTGGATCACCCCTCCACTTT. Full variable domain (remainder filled in from reference TRBV16 and TRBJ1-6): GEEVAQTPKHLVRGEGQKAKLYCAPIKGHSYVFWYQQVLKNEFKFLISFQNENVFDETGMPKERFSAKCLPNSPCSLEIQATKLEDSAVYFCASSQSIGGQGGSPLHFGNGTRLTVT.

The chain uses TRBV29-1 and TRBJ1-1; no reliable D call. The CDR3 covers 13 residues. V lost 6 bases to trimming and J lost 4 bases, with 15 bases between them. CDR1 and CDR2 from the germline V gene are SQVTM and ANQGSEA. In nucleotides, the CDR3 is TGCAGCGTCCTCCCCCTCCGGGGCACTGAAGCTTTCTTT. The encoded protein is CSVLPLRGTEAFF.

J is TRBJ2-2 and V is TRBV11-2; no clear D. V lost 3 bases to trimming and J lost 8 bases, with 13 bases between them. This CDR3 spans 14 amino acids. Germline loops: CDR1 SGHAT, CDR2 FQNNGV. As DNA, the CDR3 is TGTGCCAGCAGCTTTCTATTGATTCCGGGGGAGCTGTTTTTT. Protein: CASSFLLIPGELFF.

The rearrangement links TRBV29-1 to TRBJ1-4; TRBD1 agrees at 8 bases. V trimming: 4 bases; J trimming: 4 bases; junction bases outside the gene matches: 2. CDR1 and CDR2 (germline): SQVTM, ANQGSEA. This CDR3 comprises 13 residues. CDR3 sequence reads: CSVGTGNNEKLFF. CDR3 coding DNA: TGCAGCGTTGGGACAGGGAATAATGAAAAACTGTTTTTT.

The rearrangement links TRBV3-1 (or the pseudogene TRBV3-2) to TRBJ1-1, with no clear D. The CDR3 loop spans 14 amino acids. CDR1 is LGHDT and CDR2 is YNNKEL in the germline V gene (reference sequence). V lost 4 bases and J lost 3, with 12 bases in between. CDR3: CASSLAGGDTEAFF. DNA for the CDR3: TGTGCCAGCAGCCTGGCTGGTGGAGACACTGAAGCTTTCTTT.

The V call is TRBV7-8, the J call TRBJ1-6, with 7 bases lining up with TRBD1. Looked up from germline, CDR1 is SGHVS and CDR2 is FQNEAQ. CDR3 size: 15 residues. The ends lost 6 bases at V and 7 bases at J; junction bases unmatched: 9. Written as DNA, the CDR3 is TGTGCCAGCAGTGCTCGACAGGGTGCGAATTCACCCCTCCACTTT. This gives the protein CASSARQGANSPLHF.

The chain is built from TRBV28 and TRBJ1-4; D perhaps matches TRBD1 (6 bases). Trimming removed 5 bases from V and 7 bases from J, with 23 bases in between. The CDR3 is 17 residues long. Germline CDR1 and CDR2: MDHEN and SYDVKM. CDR3 nucleotide sequence: TGTGCCAGCAGTCCCCGGGGGGGGGCGAGAGAGGGTGAAAAACTGTTTTTT. The encoded protein is CASSPRGGAREGEKLFF. The full variable domain, rest sourced from reference TRBV28 and TRBJ1-4, is DVKVTQSSRYLVKRTGEKVFLECVQDMDHENMFWYRQDPGLGLRLIYFSYDVKMKEKGDIPEGYSVSREKKERFSLILESASTNQTSMYLCASSPRGGAREGEKLFFGSGTQLSVL.

The chain has TRBV4-1 and TRBJ2-3; 7 bases match TRBD2. CDR1 is MGHRA and CDR2 is YSYEKL in the germline V gene. This CDR3 has 22 amino acids. J lost 0 bases, V lost 3 bases, and 24 bases had no gene match. CDR3 in DNA: TGCGCCAGCAGCCAGACCGTGGGGGGGGAAAGCGGGGACCCTAAAAGCACAGATACGCAGTATTTT. Encoded protein: CASSQTVGGESGDPKSTDTQYF.

The gene calls are TRBV19 and TRBJ2-3; D is unresolved. In germline, CDR1 is LNHDA, CDR2 SQIVND (reference sequence). There are 12 residues in the CDR3. The V end was cut by 1 base, the J end by 4 bases, with 3 bases between. The CDR3 DNA reads as TGTGCCAGTAGTATAGCGTCAGATACGCAGTATTTT. It codes for CASSIASDTQYF. Full variable domain (remainder filled in from reference TRBV19 and TRBJ2-3): DGGITQSPKYLFRKEGQNVTLSCEQNLNHDAMYWYRQDPGQGLRLIYYSQIVNDFQKGDIAEGYSVSREKKESFPLTVTSAQKNPTAFYLCASSIASDTQYFGPGTRLTVL.

This sequence joins TRBV12-3 or TRBV12-4 and TRBJ1-2; D is unclear. Deletions cut 3 bases from V and 3 bases from J, with 8 bases between. The CDR3 is 13 amino acids. CDR3: CASSFNTHYGYTF. CDR3 coding DNA: TGTGCCAGCAGTTTTAACACGCACTATGGCTACACCTTC.

The V and J genes are TRBV3-1 (or the pseudogene TRBV3-2) and TRBJ1-6; 7 bases align to TRBD1. The length of the CDR3 is 14 residues. The germline V gene has CDR1 LGHDT and CDR2 YNNKEL (reference sequence). V lost 7 bases and J lost 5; bases outside the gene matches: 5. CDR3 sequence reads: CASKIGQDNSPLHF. CDR3 DNA sequence: TGTGCCAGCAAAATCGGACAGGATAATTCACCCCTCCACTTT.